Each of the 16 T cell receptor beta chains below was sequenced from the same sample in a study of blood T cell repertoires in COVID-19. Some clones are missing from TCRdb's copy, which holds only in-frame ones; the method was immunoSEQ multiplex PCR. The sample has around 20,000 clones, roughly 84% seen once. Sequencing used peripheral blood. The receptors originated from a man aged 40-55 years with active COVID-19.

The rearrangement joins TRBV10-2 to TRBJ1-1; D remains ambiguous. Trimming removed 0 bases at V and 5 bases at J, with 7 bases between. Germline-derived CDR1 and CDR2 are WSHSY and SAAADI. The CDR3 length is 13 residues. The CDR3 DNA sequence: TGCGCCAGCAGTGAGTCTTTTAGTACTGAAGCTTTCTTT. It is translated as CASSESFSTEAFF.

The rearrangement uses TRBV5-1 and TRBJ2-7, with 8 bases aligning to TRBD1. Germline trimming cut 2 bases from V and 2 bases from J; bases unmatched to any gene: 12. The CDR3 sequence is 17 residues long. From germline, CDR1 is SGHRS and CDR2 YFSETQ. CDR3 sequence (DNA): TGCGCCAGCAGCTTCAGGTTGTTATGGACAGGGACCTACGAGCAGTACTTC. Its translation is CASSFRLLWTGTYEQYF.

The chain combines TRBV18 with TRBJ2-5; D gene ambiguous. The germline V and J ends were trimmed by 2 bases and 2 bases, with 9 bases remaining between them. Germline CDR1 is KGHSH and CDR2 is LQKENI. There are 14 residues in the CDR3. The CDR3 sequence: CASSPSMSQETQYF. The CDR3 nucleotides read TGTGCCAGCTCACCAAGTATGAGTCAAGAGACCCAGTACTTC.

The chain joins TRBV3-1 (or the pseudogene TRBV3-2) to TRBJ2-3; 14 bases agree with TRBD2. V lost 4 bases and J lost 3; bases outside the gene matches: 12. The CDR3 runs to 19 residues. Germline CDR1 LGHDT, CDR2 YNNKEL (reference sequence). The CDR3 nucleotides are TGTGCCAGCAGCCCACTGGGACTAGCGGGAGAAGTTGAAACAGATACGCAGTATTTT. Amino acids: CASSPLGLAGEVETDTQYF.

DNA of the CDR3: TGTGCCTGGGACAGGGGGATGAACACTGAAGCTTTCTTT. This encodes CAWDRGMNTEAFF. This rearrangement joins TRBV30 to TRBJ1-1; TRBD1 matches 9 bases. Germline assignment: CDR1 GTSNPN and CDR2 SVGIG (reference sequence). The CDR3 has 13 amino acids. V was clipped by 5 bases and J by 0 bases; unmatched bases: 1.

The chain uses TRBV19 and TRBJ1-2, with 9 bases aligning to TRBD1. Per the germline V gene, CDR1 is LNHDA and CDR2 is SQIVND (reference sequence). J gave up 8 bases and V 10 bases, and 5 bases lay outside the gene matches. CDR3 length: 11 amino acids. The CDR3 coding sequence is TGTGCCACCTACAGGGGGCACGGCTACACCTTC. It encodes CATYRGHGYTF.

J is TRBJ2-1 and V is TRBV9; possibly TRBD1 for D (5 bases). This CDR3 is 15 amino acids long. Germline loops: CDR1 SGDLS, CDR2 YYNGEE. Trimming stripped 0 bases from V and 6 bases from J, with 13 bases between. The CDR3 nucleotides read TGTGCCAGCAGCGTAGGGGGCAGTGCCTCCAATGAGCAGTTCTTC. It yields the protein CASSVGGSASNEQFF. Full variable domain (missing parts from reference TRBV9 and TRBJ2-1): DSGVTQTPKHLITATGQRVTLRCSPRSGDLSVYWYQQSLDQGLQFLIQYYNGEERAKGNILERFSAQQFPDLHSELNLSSLELGDSALYFCASSVGGSASNEQFFGPGTRLTVL.

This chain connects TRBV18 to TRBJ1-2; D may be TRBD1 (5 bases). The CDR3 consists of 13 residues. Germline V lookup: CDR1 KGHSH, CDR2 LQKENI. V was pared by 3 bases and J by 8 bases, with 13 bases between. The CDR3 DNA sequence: TGTGCCAGCTCACCTGTGGGACTTCCCGGCTACACCTTC. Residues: CASSPVGLPGYTF. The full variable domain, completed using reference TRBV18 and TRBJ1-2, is NAGVMQNPRHLVRRRGQEARLRCSPMKGHSHVYWYRQLPEEGLKFMVYLQKENIIDESGMPKERFSAEFPKEGPSILRIQQVVRGDSAAYFCASSPVGLPGYTFGSGTRLTVV.

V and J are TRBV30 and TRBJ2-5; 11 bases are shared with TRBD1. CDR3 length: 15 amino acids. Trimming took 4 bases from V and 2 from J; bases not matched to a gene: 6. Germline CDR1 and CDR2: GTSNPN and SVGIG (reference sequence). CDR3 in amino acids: CAWIPGTGGQETQYF. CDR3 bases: TGTGCCTGGATACCCGGGACAGGGGGTCAAGAGACCCAGTACTTC. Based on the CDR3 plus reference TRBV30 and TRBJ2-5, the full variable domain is SQTIHQWPATLVQPVGSPLSLECTVEGTSNPNLYWYRQAAGRGLQLLFYSVGIGQISSEVPQNLSASRPQDRQFILSSKKLLLSDSGFYLCAWIPGTGGQETQYFGPGTRLLVL.

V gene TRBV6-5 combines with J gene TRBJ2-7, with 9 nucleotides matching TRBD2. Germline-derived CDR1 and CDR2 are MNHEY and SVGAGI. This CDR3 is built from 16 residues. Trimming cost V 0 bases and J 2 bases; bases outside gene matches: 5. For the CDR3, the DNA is TGTGCCAGCAGTTACTCGAGGCTAGCGGGAACCTACGAGCAGTACTTC. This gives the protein CASSYSRLAGTYEQYF.

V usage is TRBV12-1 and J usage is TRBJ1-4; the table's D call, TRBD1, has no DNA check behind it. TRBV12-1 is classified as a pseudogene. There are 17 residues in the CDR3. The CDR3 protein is CASSPGTVNNSNEKLFF. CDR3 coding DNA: TGTGCCAGCAGCCCCGGGACAGTCAACAACTCTAATGAAAAACTGTTTTTT.

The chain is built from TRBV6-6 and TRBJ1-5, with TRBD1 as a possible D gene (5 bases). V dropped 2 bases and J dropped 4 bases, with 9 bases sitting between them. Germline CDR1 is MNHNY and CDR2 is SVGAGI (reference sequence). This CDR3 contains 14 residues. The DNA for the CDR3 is TGTGCCAGCAGTTACGGGGCAGGGAATCAGCCCCAGCATTTT. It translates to CASSYGAGNQPQHF.

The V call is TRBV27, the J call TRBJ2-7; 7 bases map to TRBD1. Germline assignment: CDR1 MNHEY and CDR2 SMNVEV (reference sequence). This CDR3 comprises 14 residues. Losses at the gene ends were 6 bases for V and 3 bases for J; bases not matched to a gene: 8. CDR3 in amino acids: CASSLRQGDYEQYF. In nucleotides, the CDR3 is TGTGCCAGCAGCCTCAGACAGGGCGACTACGAGCAGTACTTC.

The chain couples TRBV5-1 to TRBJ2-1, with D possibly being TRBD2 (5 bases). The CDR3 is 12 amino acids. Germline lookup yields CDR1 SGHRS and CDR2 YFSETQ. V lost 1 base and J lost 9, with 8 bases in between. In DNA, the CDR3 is TGCGCCAGCAGCTTGACTAGTGCTGAGCAGTTCTTC. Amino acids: CASSLTSAEQFF. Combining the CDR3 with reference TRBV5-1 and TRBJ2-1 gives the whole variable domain KAGVTQTPRYLIKTRGQQVTLSCSPISGHRSVSWYQQTPGQGLQFLFEYFSETQRNKGNFPGRFSGRQFSNSRSEMNVSTLELGDSALYLCASSLTSAEQFFGPGTRLTVL.

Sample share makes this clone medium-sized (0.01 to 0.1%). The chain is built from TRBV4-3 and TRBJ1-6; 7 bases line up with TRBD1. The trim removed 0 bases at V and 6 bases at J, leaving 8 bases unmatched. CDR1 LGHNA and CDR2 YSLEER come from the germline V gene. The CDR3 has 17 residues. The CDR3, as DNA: TGCGCCAGCAGCCAAGATCACTCAGCAGGGGGTAATTCACCCCTCCACTTT. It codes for CASSQDHSAGGNSPLHF.

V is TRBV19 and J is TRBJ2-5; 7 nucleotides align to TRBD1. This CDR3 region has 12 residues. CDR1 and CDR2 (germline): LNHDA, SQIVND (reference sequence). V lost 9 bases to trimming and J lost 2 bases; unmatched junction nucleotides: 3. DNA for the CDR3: TGTGCCAGCCGGGACAGACAAGAGACCCAGTACTTC. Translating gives CASRDRQETQYF.